This T cell receptor (beta chain) was captured by sequencing in a study of CD8+ T cells in alopecia areata. Sorting of PBMCs yielded the CD4+ and CD8+ T cells. The CDR3 runs 12 residues. The germline gives CDR1 SQVTM, CDR2 ANQGSEA. J was trimmed by 4 bases and V by 2 bases; bases with no gene match: 2. This clone has more than one count but fewer than ten. The sequencing template was cDNA reverse transcribed from extracted RNA. Generated by immunoSEQ multiplex PCR, the TCRdb table keeps only in-frame clones and is missing some. The table has 150,000 or so clones, around 47% seen once. The sequenced sample was CD4+ T cells sorted from blood. The chain couples TRBV29-1 to TRBJ2-7; 7 bases fit TRBD1. The TCR sequence derives from a human donor with alopecia areata. CDR3 protein: CSVEKGAYEQYF. As DNA, the CDR3 is TGCAGCGTTGAAAAGGGGGCTTACGAGCAGTACTTC.